The 20 T cell receptor beta chains in this list originate from one sample, sequenced in a study of T-cell reconstitution after alpha-beta-depleted transplantation in children. Preparation of the TCRbeta library used unique molecular identifiers. TCRdb processed the PCR reads anew with MiXCR; each CDR3 protein has one entry. Of under 100,000 distinct CDR3 sequences detected, 15% to 17% appear once; the ten largest clones hold roughly a fifth. This specimen consisted of PBMCs, mostly from graft donor cells, obtained 180 days after TCRalphabeta/CD19-depleted stem cell transplant. The receptors originated from a male patient aged 2-15 years who had a stem cell transplant for acute lymphoblastic leukemia, so the T cells may come from the graft donor.

The genes are TRBV20-1 and TRBJ2-1, with 10 bases identical to TRBD2. Germline trimming cut 3 bases from V and 10 bases from J; bases unmatched to any gene: 6. CDR1 and CDR2 (germline): DFQATT, SNEGSKA (reference sequence). CDR3 length equals 13 residues. The CDR3 region is CSARASGGWEQFF. The CDR3 bases are TGCAGTGCTAGGGCTAGCGGGGGATGGGAGCAGTTCTTC.

Here the CDR3 DNA reads TGTGCCAGCAGCCCTCTCCGACAGGGGGCAGGGTATGGCTACACCTTC. Protein product: CASSPLRQGAGYGYTF. The V gene is TRBV5-6, the J gene TRBJ1-2; 10 nucleotides align to TRBD1. Germline CDR1 and CDR2: SGHDT and YYEEEE. This CDR3 region has 16 residues. Trimming removed 4 bases from V and 5 bases from J; junction bases left unmatched: 11.

The table lists this clonotype with a few counts. The CDR3 protein is CASSLWTDSSTDTQYF. CDR3 in DNA: TGCGCCAGCAGCTTATGGACAGACTCTAGCACAGATACGCAGTATTTT. The chain couples TRBV5-1 to TRBJ2-3; TRBD1 might be the D (6 bases). V gave up 2 bases and J gave up 0 bases, with 13 bases separating them. The germline gives CDR1 SGHRS, CDR2 YFSETQ. The CDR3 is 16 amino acids.

This clonotype was observed many times. The chain couples TRBV20-1 to TRBJ2-3; 11 bases agree with TRBD1. The CDR3 spans 15 residues. From germline, CDR1 is DFQATT and CDR2 SNEGSKA (reference sequence). Trimming took 8 bases from V and 6 from J; bases not matched to a gene: 13. For the CDR3, the DNA is TGCAGTTTCTCCCCTGGGGACAGGGGGTCCGATACGCAGTATTTT. It is translated as CSFSPGDRGSDTQYF.

In its sample, this clonotype was seen a few times. V usage is TRBV7-2 and J usage is TRBJ2-5; D not certain. The CDR3 consists of 15 residues. Germline CDR1 is SGHTA and CDR2 is FQGNSA. The ends were cut back, 4 bases at V and 1 base at J, with 13 bases in the middle. The CDR3, as DNA: TGTGCCAGCAGCTCCGGCCTGGTGCTCCAAGAGACCCAGTACTTC. It encodes CASSSGLVLQETQYF.

This clonotype came up a few times. This rearrangement joins TRBV29-1 to TRBJ2-3, with 13 nucleotides matching TRBD2. Germline lookup yields CDR1 SQVTM and CDR2 ANQGSEA. Germline trimming cut 3 bases from V and 4 bases from J; bases unmatched to any gene: 16. This CDR3 spans 19 amino acids. CDR3 nucleotide sequence: TGCAGCGTTGATCCAGAGGCCCTACTAGCGGGGGGGCCAGCAGATACGCAGTATTTT. It is translated as CSVDPEALLAGGPADTQYF.

The rearrangement joins TRBV12-3 or TRBV12-4 to TRBJ2-3; TRBD2 aligns across 8 bases. The CDR3 extends over 14 amino acids. The V gene end was trimmed by 2 bases and the J gene end by 6 bases; junction bases not matched to a gene: 4. The CDR3 loop is CASSLRRGEDTQYF. The CDR3 DNA sequence: TGTGCCAGCAGTTTACGGCGGGGGGAGGATACGCAGTATTTT.

V usage is TRBV20-1 and J usage is TRBJ2-7; perhaps TRBD2 as D (5 bases). The CDR3 is made up of 14 amino acids. From germline, CDR1 is DFQATT and CDR2 SNEGSKA (reference sequence). The ends were cut back, 5 bases at V and 3 bases at J, with 17 bases in the middle. CDR3 residues: CSAHGKLLGYEQYF. The DNA for the CDR3 is TGCAGTGCTCATGGGAAACTACTAGGCTACGAGCAGTACTTC.

A few counts support this clonotype. V usage is TRBV12-3 or TRBV12-4 and J usage is TRBJ1-6; the match to TRBD1 covers 9 bases. The CDR3 runs to 13 residues. Losses at the gene ends were 7 bases for V and 9 bases for J; bases not matched to a gene: 4. CDR3 nucleotide sequence: TGTGCCAGCACTAAGGGACAGGGTTCACCCCTCCACTTT. It translates to CASTKGQGSPLHF.

The sample holds a few counts of this clonotype. The CDR3 DNA is TGTGCCAGCAAGGCCGCTAACTATGGCTACACCTTC. Its translation is CASKAANYGYTF. The chain combines TRBV12-3 or TRBV12-4 with TRBJ1-2; D remains unclear. The CDR3 is made up of 12 amino acids. V lost 7 bases, J lost 0 bases, and 6 bases lay in between.

This chain links TRBV10-1 with TRBJ2-5; D is unresolved. V lost 6 bases, J lost 2 bases, and 10 bases lay in between. Germline V gene data show CDR1 as WNHNN and CDR2 as SYGVQD (reference sequence). The CDR3 has 13 amino acids. CDR3 DNA sequence: TGCGCCAGCAGCCGGGCCGTACAAGAGACCCAGTACTTC. Translation: CASSRAVQETQYF.

The chain is built from TRBV3-1 and TRBJ2-1; TRBD1 aligns across 9 bases. The CDR3 sequence is 12 residues long. Germline assignment: CDR1 LGHDT and CDR2 YNNKEL (reference sequence). Losses at the gene ends were 1 base for V and 13 bases for J; bases not matched to a gene: 2. CDR3 region: CASSQGDRDQFF. CDR3 nucleotide sequence: TGTGCCAGCAGCCAAGGGGACAGGGATCAGTTCTTC.

This clonotype showed up just a few times. V gene TRBV12-3 or TRBV12-4 combines with J gene TRBJ2-5; 12 nucleotides line up with TRBD2. Unmatched junction bases numbered 5, after V lost 4 bases and J lost 2 bases. The CDR3 is 16 residues long. The CDR3 DNA reads as TGTGCCAGCAGTTCGCTAACTAGCGGGGGGCAAGAGACCCAGTACTTC. Translating it yields CASSSLTSGGQETQYF.

The gene calls are TRBV7-6 and TRBJ2-1; the D is unclear. V lost 2 bases, J lost 5 bases, and 7 bases lay in between. The CDR3 totals 13 residues. From germline, CDR1 is SGHVS and CDR2 FNYEAQ. In nucleotides, the CDR3 is TGTGCCAGCAGCTTACGGCTAGACAATGAGCAGTTCTTC. Translation: CASSLRLDNEQFF. The full variable domain, completed using reference TRBV7-6 and TRBJ2-1, is GAGVSQSPRYKVTKRGQDVALRCDPISGHVSLYWYRQALGQGPEFLTYFNYEAQQDKSGLPNDRFSAERPEGSISTLTIQRTEQRDSAMYRCASSLRLDNEQFFGPGTRLTVL.

This clonotype has a handful of counts. The gene calls are TRBV2 and TRBJ2-7, with 15 positions matching TRBD2. In germline, CDR1 is SNHLY, CDR2 FYNNEI. The CDR3 covers 16 residues. V shed 4 bases and J 2 bases; nucleotides not matched to a gene: 3. The CDR3 sequence: CASSAGLAGGTYEQYF. DNA for the CDR3: TGTGCCAGCAGTGCGGGACTAGCGGGGGGAACCTACGAGCAGTACTTC. Using reference TRBV2 and TRBJ2-7 for the parts outside the CDR3, the full variable domain is EPEVTQTPSHQVTQMGQEVILRCVPISNHLYFYWYRQILGQKVEFLVSFYNNEISEKSEIFDDQFSVERPDGSNFTLKIRSTKLEDSAMYFCASSAGLAGGTYEQYFGPGTRLTVT.

The rearrangement links TRBV5-1 to TRBJ1-1, with 11 bases lining up with TRBD1. CDR3 length: 15 residues. V lost 4 bases to trimming and J lost 4 bases; unmatched junction nucleotides: 6. Germline loops: CDR1 SGHRS, CDR2 YFSETQ. CDR3 loop: CASSEDRGRFTEAFF. DNA of the CDR3: TGCGCCAGCAGCGAGGACAGGGGGCGTTTCACTGAAGCTTTCTTT.

The V call is TRBV2, the J call TRBJ2-1, with D maybe TRBD2 (6 bases). This CDR3 region has 14 residues. The germline V gene encodes CDR1 SNHLY and CDR2 FYNNEI. V was trimmed by 8 bases and J by 6 bases, leaving 17 bases between them. In nucleotides, the CDR3 is TGTGCCAGCCCTCGCGGGCGGGGAGGCAATGAGCAGTTCTTC. It is translated as CASPRGRGGNEQFF.

This clonotype was counted a few times. The V and J genes are TRBV12-3 or TRBV12-4 and TRBJ2-1, with D unresolved. This CDR3 region has 14 residues. V shed 5 bases and J shed 10 bases, with 18 bases lying between them. CDR3: CASSQSRFFGEQFF. The CDR3 DNA sequence: TGTGCCAGCAGTCAGTCCCGTTTTTTTGGGGAGCAGTTCTTC.

The genes are TRBV12-3 or TRBV12-4 and TRBJ1-1; D is unresolved. The CDR3 contains 14 residues. V was cut by 1 base and J by 6 bases, with 12 bases left in between. The CDR3, as DNA: TGTGCCAGCAGTTTAGTCAGGATTTCCGCTGAAGCTTTCTTT. Its protein is CASSLVRISAEAFF.

This clonotype was counted ten times or more. The genes are TRBV5-5 and TRBJ2-2; D is uncertain. Trimming left V 0 bases short and J 6 bases short, with 12 bases between. This CDR3 has 15 amino acids. Looked up from germline, CDR1 is SGHKS and CDR2 is YYEKEE (reference sequence). CDR3 loop: CASSLAAPDAGELFF. In nucleotides, the CDR3 is TGTGCCAGCAGCTTGGCGGCACCGGATGCCGGGGAGCTGTTTTTT.